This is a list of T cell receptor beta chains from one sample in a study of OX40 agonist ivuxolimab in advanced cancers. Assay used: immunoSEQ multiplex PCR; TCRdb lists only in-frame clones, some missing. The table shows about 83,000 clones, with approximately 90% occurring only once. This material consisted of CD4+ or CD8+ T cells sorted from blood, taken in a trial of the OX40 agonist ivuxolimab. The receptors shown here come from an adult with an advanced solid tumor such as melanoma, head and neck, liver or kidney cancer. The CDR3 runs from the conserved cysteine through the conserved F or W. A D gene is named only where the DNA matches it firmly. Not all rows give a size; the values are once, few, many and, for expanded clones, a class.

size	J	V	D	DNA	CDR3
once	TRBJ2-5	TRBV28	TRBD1	TGTGCCAGCAGCTCAGGACAGGGGGGGACCCAGTACTTC	CASSSGQGGTQYF
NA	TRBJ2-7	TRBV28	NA	TGTGCCAGCAGTCCCCCGACAGGAAGGGGGGAGGGGACTAAGCAGTACTTC	CASSPPTGRGEGTKQYF
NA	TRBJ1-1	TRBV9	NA	TGTGCCAGCAGCGTAACTTTGGAGGGTGGCACTGAAGCTTTCTTT	CASSVTLEGGTEAFF
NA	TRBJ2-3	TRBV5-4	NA	TGTGCCAGCAGCTTGGAGCAAAATACGCAGTATTTT	CASSLEQNTQYF
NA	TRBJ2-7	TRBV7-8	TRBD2	TGTGCCAGCAGCTTAGTTCGGCGGGAGCTCGGCGAGCAGTACTTC	CASSLVRRELGEQYF
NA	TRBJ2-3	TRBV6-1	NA	TGTGCCAGCAGTGATCAGGGGGGTAGTGTGGGTACGCAGTATTTT	CASSDQGGSVGTQYF
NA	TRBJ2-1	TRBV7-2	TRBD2	TGTGCCAGCAGCTCGGGACTAGCGGGGGCTGAGCAGTTCTTC	CASSSGLAGAEQFF
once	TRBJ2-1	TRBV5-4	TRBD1	TGTGCCAGCAGCTTGGGGGGACAGGGTGAGCAGTTCTTC	CASSLGGQGEQFF
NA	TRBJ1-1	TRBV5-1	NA	TGCGCCAGCAGCGTCTCCTGGGCGAACACTGAAGCTTTCTTT	CASSVSWANTEAFF
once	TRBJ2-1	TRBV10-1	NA	TGCGCCAGCAGTGAGTCGAGCGCGGGGGCTTGGGATGAGCAGTTCTTC	CASSESSAGAWDEQFF
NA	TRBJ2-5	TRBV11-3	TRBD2	TGTGCCAGCAGCCCCGGGACTAGCGGGGCCCAAGAGACCCAGTACTTC	CASSPGTSGAQETQYF
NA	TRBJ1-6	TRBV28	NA	TGTGCCAGCAACCCCAATTCTGGGTTTAATTCACCCCTCCACTTT	CASNPNSGFNSPLHF
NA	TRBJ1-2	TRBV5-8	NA	TGTGCCAGCAGCTCTCGTTTCCCCGGTATCTATGGCTACACCTTC	CASSSRFPGIYGYTF
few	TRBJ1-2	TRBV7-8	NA	TGTGCCAGCAGCTTAGCGCCGGGGAGCAACTATGGCTACACCTTC	CASSLAPGSNYGYTF
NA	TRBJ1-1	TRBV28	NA	TGTGCCAGCAGTTTACAGGGGAGGATCACTGAAGCTTTCTTT	CASSLQGRITEAFF
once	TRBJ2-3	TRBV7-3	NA	TGTGCCAGCAGCTTAGAAGGCAGGGGATCAGATACGCAGTATTTT	CASSLEGRGSDTQYF
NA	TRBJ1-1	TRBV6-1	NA	TGTGCCAGCAGTGAAGTGGCAGGGGTAGGGAAAACTGAAGCTTTCTTT	CASSEVAGVGKTEAFF
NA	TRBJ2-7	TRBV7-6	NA	TGTGCCAGCAGCTTAGGCGGCAGGGAATACGAGCAGTACTTC	CASSLGGREYEQYF
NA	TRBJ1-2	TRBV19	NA	TGTGCCAGTGACCAGGGGTTGGGCTATGGCTACACCTTC	CASDQGLGYGYTF
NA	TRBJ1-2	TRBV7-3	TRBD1	TGTGCAAGAATAACAGGGGTAGCGTTTGTGGGCTACACCTTC	CARITGVAFVGYTF
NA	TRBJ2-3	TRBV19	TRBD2	TGTGCCAGTGCGCTAGCGGGGGCGGGAGATACGCAGTATTTT	CASALAGAGDTQYF
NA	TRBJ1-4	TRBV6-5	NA	TGTGCCAGCAGTTACTCGGGGGGCTGGAATGAAAAACTGTTTTTT	CASSYSGGWNEKLFF